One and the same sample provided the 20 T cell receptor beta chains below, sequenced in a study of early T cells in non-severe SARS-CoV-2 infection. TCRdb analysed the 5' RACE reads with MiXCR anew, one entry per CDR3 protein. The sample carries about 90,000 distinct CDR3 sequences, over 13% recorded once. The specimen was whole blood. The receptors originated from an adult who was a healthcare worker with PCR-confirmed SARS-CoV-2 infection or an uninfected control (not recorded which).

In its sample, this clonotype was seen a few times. Here the CDR3 reads CASSQGAQPQHF. Here the CDR3 DNA reads TGCGCCAGCAGCCAAGGGGCCCAGCCCCAGCATTTT. V usage is TRBV4-1 and J usage is TRBJ1-5, with D unresolved. Germline V lookup: CDR1 MGHRA, CDR2 YSYEKL. Trimming shortened V by 1 base and J by 7 bases, and 5 bases separated the two germline ends. The CDR3 sequence is 12 residues long.

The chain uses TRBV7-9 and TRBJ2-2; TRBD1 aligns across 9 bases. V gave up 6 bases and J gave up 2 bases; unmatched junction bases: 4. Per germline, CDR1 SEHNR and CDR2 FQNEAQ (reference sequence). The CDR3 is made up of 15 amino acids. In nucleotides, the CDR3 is TGTGCCAGCAGGCCGGGACAGGGAAACACCGGGGAGCTGTTTTTT. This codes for CASRPGQGNTGELFF. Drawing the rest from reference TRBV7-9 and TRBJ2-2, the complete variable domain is DTGVSQNPRHKITKRGQNVTFRCDPISEHNRLYWYRQTLGQGPEFLTYFQNEAQLEKSRLLSDRFSAERPKGSFSTLEIQRTEQGDSAMYLCASRPGQGNTGELFFGEGSRLTVL.

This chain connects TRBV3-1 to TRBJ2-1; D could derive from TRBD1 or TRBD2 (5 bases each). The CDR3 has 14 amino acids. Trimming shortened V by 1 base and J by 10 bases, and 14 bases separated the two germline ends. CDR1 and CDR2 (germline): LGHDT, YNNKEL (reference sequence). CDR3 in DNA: TGTGCCAGCAGCCAAGCCCTCTTCGGGGCCGAGCAGTTCTTC. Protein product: CASSQALFGAEQFF.

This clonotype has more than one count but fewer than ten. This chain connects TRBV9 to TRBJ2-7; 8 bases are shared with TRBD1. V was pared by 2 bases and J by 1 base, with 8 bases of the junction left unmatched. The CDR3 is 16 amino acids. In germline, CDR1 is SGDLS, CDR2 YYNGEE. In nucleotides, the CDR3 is TGTGCCAGCAGCGTCAATCCAGGGGGCGCATCCTACGAGCAGTACTTC. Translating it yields CASSVNPGGASYEQYF.

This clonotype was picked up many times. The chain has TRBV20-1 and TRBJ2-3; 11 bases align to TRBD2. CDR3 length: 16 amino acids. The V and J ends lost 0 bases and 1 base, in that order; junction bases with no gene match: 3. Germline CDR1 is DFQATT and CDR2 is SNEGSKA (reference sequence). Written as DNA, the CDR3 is TGCAGTGCTAGAGATTGGGGACTAGCGGGCACAGATACGCAGTATTTT. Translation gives CSARDWGLAGTDTQYF.

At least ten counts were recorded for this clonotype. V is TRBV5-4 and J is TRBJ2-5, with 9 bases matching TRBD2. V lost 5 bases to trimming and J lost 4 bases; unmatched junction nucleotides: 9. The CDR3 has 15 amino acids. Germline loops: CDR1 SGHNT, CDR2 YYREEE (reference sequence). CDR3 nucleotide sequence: TGTGCCAGCAGTTTAACCGGGACTAGCCCAGAGACCCAGTACTTC. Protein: CASSLTGTSPETQYF.

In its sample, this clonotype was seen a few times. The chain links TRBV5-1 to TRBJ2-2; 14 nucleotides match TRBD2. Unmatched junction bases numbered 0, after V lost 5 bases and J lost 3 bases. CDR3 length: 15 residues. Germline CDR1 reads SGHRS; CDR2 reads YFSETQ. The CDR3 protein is CASRGLAGDTGELFF. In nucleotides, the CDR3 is TGCGCCAGCAGGGGACTAGCGGGAGACACCGGGGAGCTGTTTTTT.

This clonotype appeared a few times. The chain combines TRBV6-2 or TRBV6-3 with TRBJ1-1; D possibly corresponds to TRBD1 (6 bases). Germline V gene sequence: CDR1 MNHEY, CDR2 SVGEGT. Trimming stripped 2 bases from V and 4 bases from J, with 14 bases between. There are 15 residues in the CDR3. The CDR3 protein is CASSYGDTLSTEAFF. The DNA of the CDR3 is TGTGCCAGCAGTTACGGGGACACTCTGAGCACTGAAGCTTTCTTT.

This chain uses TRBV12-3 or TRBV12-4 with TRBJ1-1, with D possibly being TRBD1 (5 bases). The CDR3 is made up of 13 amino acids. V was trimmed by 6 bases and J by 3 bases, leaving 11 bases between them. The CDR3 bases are TGTGCCAGCAGGCAGGGTTGGGACACTGAAGCTTTCTTT. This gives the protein CASRQGWDTEAFF.

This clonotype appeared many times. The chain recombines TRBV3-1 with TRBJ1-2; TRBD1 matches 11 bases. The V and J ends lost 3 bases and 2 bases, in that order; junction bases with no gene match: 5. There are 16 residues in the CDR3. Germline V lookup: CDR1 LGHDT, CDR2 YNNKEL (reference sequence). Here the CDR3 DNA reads TGTGCCAGCAGCCACTCCCGGACAGGGGGCAACTATGGCTACACCTTC. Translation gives CASSHSRTGGNYGYTF.

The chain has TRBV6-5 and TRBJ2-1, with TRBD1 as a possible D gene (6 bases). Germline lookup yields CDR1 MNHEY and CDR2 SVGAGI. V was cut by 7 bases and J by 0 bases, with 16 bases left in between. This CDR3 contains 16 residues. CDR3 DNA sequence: TGTGCCAGCAAGGGGGACCAAGGAATCTCCTACAATGAGCAGTTCTTC. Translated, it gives CASKGDQGISYNEQFF.

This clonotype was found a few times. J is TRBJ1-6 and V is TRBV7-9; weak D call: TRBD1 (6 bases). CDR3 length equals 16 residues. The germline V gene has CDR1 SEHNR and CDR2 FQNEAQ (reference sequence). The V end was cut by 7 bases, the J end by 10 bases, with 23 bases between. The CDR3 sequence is CASTLSGGPNGSPLHF. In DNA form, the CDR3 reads TGTGCCAGCACCCTTAGTGGGGGCCCTAACGGATCACCCCTCCACTTT.

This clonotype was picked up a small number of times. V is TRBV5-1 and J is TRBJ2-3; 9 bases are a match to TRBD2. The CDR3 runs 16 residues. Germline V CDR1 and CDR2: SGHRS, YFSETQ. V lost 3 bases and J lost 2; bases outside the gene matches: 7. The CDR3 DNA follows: TGCGCCAGCAGCTCACTGGAGCGGGGGGTCACAGATACGCAGTATTTT. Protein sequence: CASSSLERGVTDTQYF.

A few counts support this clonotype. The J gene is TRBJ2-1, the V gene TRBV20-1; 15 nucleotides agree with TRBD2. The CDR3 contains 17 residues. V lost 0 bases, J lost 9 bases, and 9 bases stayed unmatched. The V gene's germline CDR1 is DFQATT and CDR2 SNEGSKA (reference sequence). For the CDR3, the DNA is TGCAGTGCTAGAGAGTGGACTAGCGGGAGGGCCGGGTTTGAGCAGTTCTTC. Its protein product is CSAREWTSGRAGFEQFF.

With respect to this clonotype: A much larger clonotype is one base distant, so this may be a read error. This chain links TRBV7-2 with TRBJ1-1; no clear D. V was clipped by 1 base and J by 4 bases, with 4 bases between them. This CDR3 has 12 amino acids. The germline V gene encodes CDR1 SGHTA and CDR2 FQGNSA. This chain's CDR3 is CASSLELTEAFF. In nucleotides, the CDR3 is TGTGCCAGCAGCTTAGAGCTCACTGAAGCTTTCTTT.

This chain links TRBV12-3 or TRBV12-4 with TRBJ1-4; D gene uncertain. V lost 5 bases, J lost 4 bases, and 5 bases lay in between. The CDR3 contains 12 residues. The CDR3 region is CASSLYNEKLFF. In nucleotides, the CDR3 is TGTGCCAGCAGTCTTTATAATGAAAAACTGTTTTTT.

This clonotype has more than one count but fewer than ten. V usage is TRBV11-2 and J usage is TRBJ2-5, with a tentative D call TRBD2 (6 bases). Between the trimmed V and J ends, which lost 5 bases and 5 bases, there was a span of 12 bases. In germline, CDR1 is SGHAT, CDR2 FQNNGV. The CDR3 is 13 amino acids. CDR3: CASSRGLEETQYF. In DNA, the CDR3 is TGTGCCAGCAGCCGGGGGTTGGAGGAGACCCAGTACTTC.

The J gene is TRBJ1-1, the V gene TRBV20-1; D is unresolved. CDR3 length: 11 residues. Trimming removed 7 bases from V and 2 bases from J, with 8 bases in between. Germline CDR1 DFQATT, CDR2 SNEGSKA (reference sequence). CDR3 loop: CSVTVNTEAFF. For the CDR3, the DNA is TGCAGTGTAACAGTCAACACTGAAGCTTTCTTT.

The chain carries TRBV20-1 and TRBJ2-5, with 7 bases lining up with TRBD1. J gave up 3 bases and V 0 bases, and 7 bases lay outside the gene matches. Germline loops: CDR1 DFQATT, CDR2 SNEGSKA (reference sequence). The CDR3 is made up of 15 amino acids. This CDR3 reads CSARDLRGRKETQYF. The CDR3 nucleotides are TGCAGTGCTAGAGATCTGAGGGGGCGGAAAGAGACCCAGTACTTC.

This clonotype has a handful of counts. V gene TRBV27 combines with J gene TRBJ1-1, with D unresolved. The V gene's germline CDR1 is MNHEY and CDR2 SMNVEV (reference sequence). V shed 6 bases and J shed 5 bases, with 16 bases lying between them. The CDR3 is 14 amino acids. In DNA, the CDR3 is TGTGCCAGCAGGCCGGCCGCTCCGGGGACTGAAGCTTTCTTT. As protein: CASRPAAPGTEAFF.